A single sample gave rise to the 27 T cell receptor beta chains below, sequenced in a study of identical twins. TCRdb processed the 5' RACE reads anew with MiXCR; each CDR3 protein has one entry. The sample records approximately 490,000 distinct CDR3 sequences, approximately 20% being singletons. These same records also appear under a second study, on yellow fever vaccine responses in identical twins.

Sequenced input: CD4+ T cells sorted from blood. The receptors shown here come from a woman aged 18-29 years in good health.

The chain combines TRBV28 with TRBJ2-1, with a possible D match to TRBD1 (6 bases). Trimming cost V 8 bases and J 5 bases, with 22 bases left between them. Germline CDR1 and CDR2: MDHEN and SYDVKM. CDR3 size: 16 residues. This CDR3 reads CASLSPPGGPHNEQFF. CDR3 DNA sequence: TGTGCCAGCCTTTCTCCCCCTGGGGGCCCCCACAATGAGCAGTTCTTC.

Only a few counts were recorded for this clonotype. The rearrangement joins TRBV20-1 to TRBJ2-3; D gene ambiguous. Germline V lookup: CDR1 DFQATT, CDR2 SNEGSKA (reference sequence). V shed 1 base and J shed 7 bases, with 9 bases lying between them. This CDR3 has 12 amino acids. The CDR3 protein is CSARGAANTQYF. Here the CDR3 DNA reads TGCAGTGCTAGAGGGGCGGCGAATACGCAGTATTTT.

This chain joins TRBV12-3 or TRBV12-4 and TRBJ2-5; 11 positions agree with TRBD2. Trimming removed 5 bases from V and 1 base from J; junction bases left unmatched: 6. The CDR3 extends over 16 amino acids. The CDR3 region has the DNA TGTGCCAGCAGTACGGGACTAGCGGTCTTCCAAGAGACCCAGTACTTC. Translated: CASSTGLAVFQETQYF.

CDR3 sequence reads: CAISESNGQGFDTQYF. The CDR3 region has the DNA TGTGCCATCAGTGAGTCGAACGGACAGGGGTTTGATACGCAGTATTTT. The rearrangement links TRBV10-3 to TRBJ2-3; TRBD1 matches at 9 bases. The CDR3 is made up of 16 amino acids. The trim removed 0 bases at V and 6 bases at J, leaving 7 bases unmatched. Germline values: CDR1 ENHRY, CDR2 SYGVKD.

This clonotype was seen only a few times. V gene TRBV3-1 combines with J gene TRBJ2-1; D possibly corresponds to TRBD2 (5 bases). With 8 bases removed from V and 2 bases from J, the gap between germline ends came to 13 bases. This CDR3 has 14 residues. Looked up from germline, CDR1 is LGHDT and CDR2 is YNNKEL (reference sequence). In nucleotides, the CDR3 is TGTGCCAGCGGGTTAGAGGGCCCCTACAATGAGCAGTTCTTC. Protein product: CASGLEGPYNEQFF.

J is TRBJ2-1 and V is TRBV11-3, with D unclear. The CDR3 has 15 amino acids. The germline gives CDR1 SGHNT, CDR2 YENEEA. The germline V and J ends were trimmed by 5 bases and 0 bases, with 11 bases remaining between them. CDR3 residues: CASSRDWGSYNEQFF. CDR3 nucleotides: TGTGCCAGCAGCCGCGACTGGGGCTCCTACAATGAGCAGTTCTTC.

This clonotype came up many times. The chain links TRBV4-1 to TRBJ1-1; possibly TRBD1 for D (6 bases). This CDR3 contains 15 residues. The V gene lost 1 base and the J gene lost 1 base, with 10 bases spanning the gap. Germline V gene data show CDR1 as MGHRA and CDR2 as YSYEKL. The CDR3 bases are TGCGCCAGCAGCCAAGCCGGGACAACGAACACTGAAGCTTTCTTT. Translation gives CASSQAGTTNTEAFF.

The V call is TRBV28, the J call TRBJ2-3; D remains unclear. Deletions cut 5 bases from V and 0 bases from J, with 18 bases between. The CDR3 consists of 17 residues. Germline loops: CDR1 MDHEN, CDR2 SYDVKM. DNA of the CDR3: TGTGCCAGCAGTCTACCAACCGCTACCCCTAGCACAGATACGCAGTATTTT. It is translated as CASSLPTATPSTDTQYF.

This clonotype occurred many times. V usage is TRBV12-3 or TRBV12-4 and J usage is TRBJ2-3; 13 bases agree with TRBD2. V dropped 6 bases and J dropped 5; count of bases not matched to a gene: 5. There are 15 residues in the CDR3. The CDR3 sequence is CASSLGLAGEDTQYF. The CDR3 DNA is TGTGCCAGCAGCCTCGGACTAGCGGGAGAAGATACGCAGTATTTT.

V gene TRBV28 combines with J gene TRBJ2-7, with D possibly TRBD1 on 5 matching bases. The CDR3 spans 15 residues. Germline V CDR1 and CDR2: MDHEN, SYDVKM. The V end was cut by 6 bases, the J end by 3 bases, with 18 bases between. CDR3 region: CASRNGHPSIYEQYF. The CDR3 bases are TGTGCCAGCAGAAATGGACACCCGTCAATCTACGAGCAGTACTTC.

This clonotype has more than one count but fewer than ten. V gene TRBV12-3 or TRBV12-4 combines with J gene TRBJ2-5; 7 bases match TRBD1. With V trimmed by 3 bases and J by 0 bases, 4 bases remained unmatched. The CDR3 length is 15 residues. Here the CDR3 reads CASSFPQGNQETQYF. The DNA for the CDR3 is TGTGCCAGCAGTTTCCCACAGGGGAACCAAGAGACCCAGTACTTC.

The chain joins TRBV6-1 to TRBJ2-1, with D possibly called TRBD1 or TRBD2 (7 bases each). The CDR3 is made up of 16 amino acids. From germline, CDR1 is MNHNS and CDR2 SASEGT. In nucleotides, the CDR3 is TGTTCCGCCGGGACAGATCGGGCGGGAGTGTACAATGAGCAGTTCTTC. This sequence encodes CSAGTDRAGVYNEQFF.

The CDR3: CSVRSGTGLEQYF. The DNA for the CDR3 is TGCAGCGTCCGATCCGGGACAGGGCTCGAGCAGTACTTC. The chain carries TRBV29-1 and TRBJ2-7; 9 bases fit TRBD1. CDR3 length: 13 amino acids. Germline lookup yields CDR1 SQVTM and CDR2 ANQGSEA. V was clipped by 6 bases and J by 6 bases; unmatched bases: 9.

The CDR3, as DNA: TGCAGTGCTAACGGACTAGCGGACTACGAGCAGTACTTC. Encoded protein: CSANGLADYEQYF. The V and J genes are TRBV20-1 and TRBJ2-7; TRBD2 agrees at 10 bases. Unmatched junction bases numbered 3, after V lost 4 bases and J lost 3 bases. This CDR3 contains 13 residues. Germline V lookup: CDR1 DFQATT, CDR2 SNEGSKA (reference sequence).

The chain recombines TRBV5-1 with TRBJ2-2, with D possibly being TRBD1 or TRBD2 (5 bases each). The CDR3 loop spans 14 amino acids. Trimming left V 5 bases short and J 0 bases short, with 8 bases between. Germline V gives CDR1 SGHRS, CDR2 YFSETQ. Written as DNA, the CDR3 is TGCGCCAGCAGAGAGGGACCGAACACCGGGGAGCTGTTTTTT. It yields the protein CASREGPNTGELFF.

This clonotype was counted between two and nine times. CDR3 residues: CASSPAVWGRLSGELFF. The CDR3 DNA sequence: TGCGCCAGCAGCCCGGCGGTGTGGGGGCGCCTGTCCGGGGAGCTGTTTTTT. J is TRBJ2-2 and V is TRBV4-1; D is perhaps TRBD1 (6 bases). V was pared by 4 bases and J by 6 bases, with 21 bases between. This CDR3 is 17 amino acids long. The germline gives CDR1 MGHRA, CDR2 YSYEKL.

The V and J genes are TRBV6-1 and TRBJ2-7, with a possible D match to TRBD1 (6 bases). Germline CDR1 reads MNHNS; CDR2 reads SASEGT. The CDR3 extends over 14 amino acids. The V end lost 1 base, the J end lost 4 bases, and 11 bases lay between the germline ends. CDR3 region: CASSEGTVLYEQYV. The DNA of the CDR3 is TGTGCCAGCAGTGAAGGGACAGTGCTGTACGAGCAGTACGTC.

This clonotype was detected a few times. The chain recombines TRBV24-1 with TRBJ2-1, with D possibly TRBD1 on 5 matching bases. Germline V gives CDR1 KGHDR, CDR2 SFDVKD. There are 17 residues in the CDR3. With 3 bases removed from V and 1 base from J, the gap between germline ends came to 15 bases. The CDR3 DNA is TGTGCCACCAGTGATCTAAGGGGCTCGGGTTCCTACAATGAGCAGTTCTTC. Translated: CATSDLRGSGSYNEQFF.

This clonotype was detected ten times or more. As DNA, the CDR3 is TGTGCCAGCAGAAAAGTGGATAATTCACCCCTCCACTTT. Encoded protein: CASRKVDNSPLHF. The chain links TRBV12-3 or TRBV12-4 to TRBJ1-6; no reliable D call. CDR3 length equals 13 residues. V was clipped by 6 bases and J by 5 bases, with 8 bases between them.

The chain carries TRBV20-1 and TRBJ2-1; no firm D call. Germline CDR1 and CDR2: DFQATT and SNEGSKA (reference sequence). Trimming removed 3 bases from V and 6 bases from J, with 12 bases in between. The CDR3 spans 13 residues. In DNA form, the CDR3 reads TGCAGTGCTAGGTTCTCAGCCCCCAATGAGCAGTTCTTC. Translated: CSARFSAPNEQFF.

This clonotype showed up just a few times. This chain uses TRBV12-3 or TRBV12-4 with TRBJ2-3; 9 bases fit TRBD2. Losses at the gene ends were 6 bases for V and 2 bases for J; bases not matched to a gene: 9. CDR3 length equals 16 residues. CDR3 nucleotides: TGTGCCAGCAGCCTCCGACTAGCGGAAAACACAGATACGCAGTATTTT. Translating gives CASSLRLAENTDTQYF.

Comments on this clonotype: A junction end diverges from the germline sequence, so it may reflect a read error. The rearrangement uses TRBV24-1 and TRBJ2-2; D gene unclear. The CDR3 is made up of 16 amino acids. Per the germline V gene, CDR1 is KGHDR and CDR2 is SFDVKD. The CDR3 here is CATSNFSRENTGELFF. The CDR3 bases are TGTGCCACCAGTAATTTCAGCAGAGAGAACACCGGGGAGCTGTTTTTT.

The CDR3 coding sequence is TGTGCCAGCAGTTTGCGGGGGCGTTACAATGAGCAGTTCTTC. This sequence encodes CASSLRGRYNEQFF. V gene TRBV6-5 combines with J gene TRBJ2-1, with a tentative D call TRBD2 (7 bases). The CDR3 consists of 14 residues. Looked up from germline, CDR1 is MNHEY and CDR2 is SVGAGI. Trimming removed 4 bases from V and 4 bases from J, with 11 bases in between.

The V call is TRBV11-2, the J call TRBJ1-2; 7 bases fit TRBD1. CDR1 SGHAT and CDR2 FQNNGV come from the germline V gene. This CDR3 is built from 15 residues. J was trimmed by 3 bases and V by 5 bases; bases with no gene match: 9. The chain's CDR3 is CASSPTHTGDYGYTF. The CDR3 DNA sequence: TGTGCCAGCAGCCCAACCCATACAGGGGACTATGGCTACACCTTC. The full variable domain, rest sourced from reference TRBV11-2 and TRBJ1-2, is EAGVAQSPRYKIIEKRQSVAFWCNPISGHATLYWYQQILGQGPKLLIQFQNNGVVDDSQLPKDRFSAERLKGVDSTLKIQPAKLEDSAVYLCASSPTHTGDYGYTFGSGTRLTVV.

The gene calls are TRBV9 and TRBJ2-7; 7 bases fit TRBD1. Trimming cost V 2 bases and J 4 bases; bases outside gene matches: 9. Germline V gene data show CDR1 as SGDLS and CDR2 as YYNGEE. This CDR3 region has 15 residues. The CDR3 sequence is CASSVYPGQRYEQYF. In nucleotides, the CDR3 is TGTGCCAGCAGCGTTTACCCGGGACAGAGGTACGAGCAGTACTTC.

This clonotype showed up just a few times. The chain employs TRBV20-1 and TRBJ2-3, with D hard to call. The CDR3 runs to 14 residues. V was cut by 1 base and J by 0 bases, with 8 bases left in between. Germline CDR1 is DFQATT and CDR2 is SNEGSKA (reference sequence). The CDR3 nucleotides are TGCAGTGCTAGAGTTGAAGCGAGCACAGATACGCAGTATTTT. It is translated as CSARVEASTDTQYF.

This clonotype has more than one count but fewer than ten. This sequence joins TRBV10-3 and TRBJ1-5, with D hard to call. The V end lost 7 bases, the J end lost 2 bases, and 9 bases lay between the germline ends. The CDR3 loop spans 13 amino acids. Germline V gene data show CDR1 as ENHRY and CDR2 as SYGVKD. The CDR3 spells CAITPGGNQPQHF. The CDR3 DNA reads as TGTGCCATCACGCCCGGGGGCAATCAGCCCCAGCATTTT.